This TCR beta chain was sequenced for a study of cytomegalovirus exposure and HLA in healthy donors. Remarks on this clone: Its specificity is unknown.

PCR amplification relied on 60 Vbeta primers (plus 13 Jbeta primers). Assay used: immunoSEQ multiplex PCR; TCRdb lists only in-frame clones, some missing. Its table records 150,000 to 250,000 clones. CDR1 is SGDLS and CDR2 is YYNGEE in the germline V gene. Trimming stripped 0 bases from V and 2 bases from J, with 6 bases between. The CDR3 runs 14 residues. The study's findings and limits: Across donors, sequencing depth was assumed by presence/absence analyses to be roughly uniform. Reportedly, fewer N-insertions than the approximately 700-donor mean appeared in an Asian-associated ancestry cluster in a later analysis. The sole available immune exposure information was CMV serostatus.

This sequence was found in a boy younger than 18 in good health and CMV-seronegative. The sequenced material came from PBMCs. This chain connects TRBV9 to TRBJ1-5; D unresolved. Written as DNA, the CDR3 is TGTGCCAGCAGCGTAGGTACGGGCAATCAGCCCCAGCATTTT. Protein: CASSVGTGNQPQHF.